This is a list of T cell receptor beta chains from one sample in a study of cytomegalovirus exposure and HLA in healthy donors. Sequencing used immunoSEQ multiplex PCR; TCRdb keeps in-frame clones, though not all of them. The table records more than 150,000 clones, approximately 84% of them present only once. The material sequenced was PBMCs. These receptors were obtained from a woman in her forties or fifties in good health and CMV-seropositive. CDR3s include the opening cysteine and the closing phenylalanine or tryptophan. A D gene is named only where the DNA matches it firmly. For some rows the clone size is stated as once, few or many, or as a class when expanded; others skip it.

>TRBJ2-7|TRBV21-1|-|-
TGTGCCAGCAGCTCCCGCGGAACTGCGCTCGAGCAGTACTTC
CASSSRGTALEQYF
>TRBJ2-6|TRBV28|-|-
TGTGCCAGCAGCCACGCCCCCGGTACGACTGGGGCCAACGTCCTGACTTTC
CASSHAPGTTGANVLTF
>TRBJ2-4|TRBV5-1|-|-
TGCGCCAGCAGCTTGGAGAGAAAAAACATTCAGTACTTC
CASSLERKNIQYF
>TRBJ2-5|TRBV7-2|-|TRBD2
TGTGCCAGCACCGAAAGGACTAGCTGGACGGAGACCCAGTACTTC
CASTERTSWTETQYF
>TRBJ2-1|TRBV6-6|-|TRBD2
TGTGTCACACGGACTAGCGGCTACAATGAGCAGTTCTTC
CVTRTSGYNEQFF
>TRBJ2-5|TRBV9|-|TRBD2
TGTGCCAGCAGCAAATTCAGCGGGGGGGCGGAAGAGACCCAGTACTTC
CASSKFSGGAEETQYF
>TRBJ2-1|TRBV5-4|-|TRBD2
TGTGCCAGCAGCTCTAGCGGGGGGGCCTTGTTCTTC
CASSSSGGALFF
>TRBJ2-5|TRBV27|-|TRBD2
TGTGCCAGCAGGAGAGCGGGGGGGCCCGAGACCCAGTACTTC
CASRRAGGPETQYF
>TRBJ1-2|TRBV30|-|-
TGTGCCTGGGAAAGGGGTGGAAGCGGCTACACCTTC
CAWERGGSGYTF
>TRBJ2-1|TRBV9|-|TRBD1
TGTGCCAGCAGCGCGGCCGGGACAGCTCCCAATGAGCAGTTCTTC
CASSAAGTAPNEQFF
>TRBJ1-3|TRBV5-1|-|-
TGCGCCAGCAGCTCCCAACAGGGTCCTGGAAACACCATATATTTT
CASSSQQGPGNTIYF
>TRBJ1-2|TRBV7-9|-|TRBD1
TGTGCCAGCAGCCTCGACAGGGGATGGGGCTACACCTTC
CASSLDRGWGYTF
>TRBJ2-7|TRBV18|-|TRBD1
TGTGCCAGCTCAGGACAGGGGGTAGGCACCTACGAGCAGTACTTC
CASSGQGVGTYEQYF
>TRBJ2-2|TRBV9|-|-
TGTGCCAGCAGCGTAGGTGGCGGGCCGGGCACCGGGGAGCTGTTTTTT
CASSVGGGPGTGELFF
>TRBJ2-7|TRBV7-9|-|-
TGTGCCAGCAGCATAGCGGGACAGCACTCCTACGAGCAGTACTTC
CASSIAGQHSYEQYF
>TRBJ1-5|TRBV19|few|-
TGTGCCACTGCTTCTGGGGGGAATCAGCCCCAGCATTTT
CATASGGNQPQHF
>TRBJ2-1|TRBV7-9|once|-
TGTGCCAGCAGCTTAGATCCCGTTGGCCAAATATTCTTC
CASSLDPVGQIFF
>TRBJ1-5|TRBV19|-|TRBD1
TGTGCCAGTAGTATCGGGGACAGGGTTCGTCAGCCCCAGCATTTT
CASSIGDRVRQPQHF
>TRBJ2-3|TRBV7-9|-|-
TGTGCCAGCAGCTTGGACAACTCAAGGGCAGATACGCAGTATTTT
CASSLDNSRADTQYF
>TRBJ2-3|TRBV5-6|once|TRBD1
TGTGCCAGCAGCTTGGCCTTGGGGACAGGCACAGATACGCAGTATTTT
CASSLALGTGTDTQYF
>TRBJ2-3|TRBV19|once|TRBD2
TGTGCCAGTAGCAGAGGGACTAGCGGCATCACAGATACGCAGTATTTT
CASSRGTSGITDTQYF
>TRBJ2-2|TRBV21-1|-|-
TGTGCCAGCAGCCCAGGGGACAGCCCCAGGGGAACAACCGGGGAGCTGTTTTTT
CASSPGDSPRGTTGELFF
>TRBJ1-3|TRBV5-8|few|-
TGTGCCAGCAGCAATGGGGGCGGGAGCTCTGGAAACACCATATATTTT
CASSNGGGSSGNTIYF
>TRBJ1-5|TRBV6-1|-|TRBD1
TGTGCCAGCAGGTCGGACAGGGGCGGGAATCAGCCCCAGCATTTT
CASRSDRGGNQPQHF
>TRBJ2-3|TRBV4-3|-|-
TGCGCCAGCAGCCAAGATGGCCGGGGGAACACAGATACGCAGTATTTT
CASSQDGRGNTDTQYF
>TRBJ2-1|TRBV4-2|-|TRBD2
TGTGCCAGCAGCCTCGGAGGCGGGGGGGCTTACAATGAGCAGTTCTTC
CASSLGGGGAYNEQFF
>TRBJ2-1|TRBV2|-|TRBD1
TGTGCTATCGGACAGGGGTCCTACAATGAGCAGTTCTTC
CAIGQGSYNEQFF
>TRBJ1-1|TRBV6-5|once|-
TGTGCCAGCAGTACCTTTGGGAGTGACACTGAAGCTTTCTTT
CASSTFGSDTEAFF
>TRBJ2-7|TRBV7-9|-|-
TGTTCCAGCAGCTCCGGGACACCGTCCTACGAGCAGTACTTC
CSSSSGTPSYEQYF
>TRBJ1-1|TRBV19|few|-
TGTGCCAGTAGTATAGAGGCAGGGCGACTCAGGGCTGAAGCTTTCTTT
CASSIEAGRLRAEAFF